The entry below describes one TCR beta chain. This record belongs to a study of control samples from healthy donors and cancer patients. Repertoires were generated with immunoSEQ multiplex PCR, while TCRdb's copy carries only in-frame clones and drops some. The repertoire holds around 130,000 clones, with approximately 89% as singletons. CDR1 SGHTA and CDR2 FQGNSA come from the germline V gene. This CDR3 spans 16 amino acids. V lost 2 bases and J 4 bases, leaving 15 bases between the germline ends. Sequencing was done on a sample of PBMCs. This receptor was identified in a man aged 50-60 years with head and neck cancer. The chain recombines TRBV7-2 with TRBJ2-1; a possible D gene is TRBD1 (5 bases). The CDR3 region is CASSLTGHSIYNEQFF. The CDR3 bases are TGTGCCAGCAGCTTAACCGGACATTCCATATACAATGAGCAGTTCTTC.